This T cell receptor beta chain was recorded in a study of cytomegalovirus exposure and HLA in healthy donors. Study-wide context: From donors who were HLA-typed, an early data release held 80 million to 85 million unique TCRs. Study-level results: The authors enumerated some 170 TCR beta chains as linked to cytomegalovirus. Follow-up analysis seemed to connect common viral pathogens with several of the most significant clusters identified.

Notes on this clone: What it binds is unknown.

A multiplex PCR was run with 60 Vbeta primers and 13 Jbeta primers. Here immunoSEQ multiplex PCR was the method, and the copy in TCRdb shows in-frame clones only, minus some. Found here are about 250,000 clones, under 80% of them singletons; the top ten hold under 3%. Germline CDR1 reads KGHSH; CDR2 reads LQKENI. V lost 3 bases to trimming and J lost 4 bases; unmatched junction nucleotides: 6. The CDR3 runs to 16 residues. V usage is TRBV18 and J usage is TRBJ2-5; 12 bases fit TRBD1. The receptor was derived from a female donor in good health and CMV-seronegative. Specimen: PBMCs. CDR3: CASSPGQGAILETQYF. CDR3 bases: TGTGCCAGCTCACCGGGACAGGGGGCCATATTAGAGACCCAGTACTTC. The whole variable domain, filled in from reference TRBV18 and TRBJ2-5, reads NAGVMQNPRHLVRRRGQEARLRCSPMKGHSHVYWYRQLPEEGLKFMVYLQKENIIDESGMPKERFSAEFPKEGPSILRIQQVVRGDSAAYFCASSPGQGAILETQYFGPGTRLLVL.